This TCR beta chain is drawn from a study of PD-1 blockade in classical Hodgkin lymphoma. Concerning this clone: What it binds is not known.

This sample's time point: cycle 4 day 1 (C4D1), after 6 weeks of nivolumab. Each patient relapsed following autologous stem cell transplantation, and prior brentuximab vedotin exposure differed. Classifying best responses yielded complete response, partial response or progressive disease. The CDR3 has 16 residues. The germline V gene has CDR1 SGHAT and CDR2 FQNNGV. Deletions cut 1 base from V and 1 base from J, with 10 bases between. Regarding the study as a whole: Differences between repertoires have undefined causes, possibly disease activity or prior therapy. TCR diversity rose significantly by C4D1 in CD4+ but not CD8+ cells. Newly diagnosed patients were said to have less baseline TCR diversity than healthy donors did.

Sequencing was performed with immunoSEQ multiplex PCR; in TCRdb, only in-frame clones are kept and a portion is missing. The sample contains tens of thousands of clones, 90% of which appear only once. The sequence was collected from a human donor with classical Hodgkin lymphoma. The sequences come from peripheral blood mononuclear cells (PBMCs), collected before the fourth cycle of nivolumab. V and J are TRBV11-2 and TRBJ2-2, with D perhaps matching TRBD1 (5 bases). The chain's CDR3 is CASSLATGRNTGELFF. In DNA, the CDR3 is TGTGCCAGCAGCTTAGCAACAGGACGGAACACCGGGGAGCTGTTTTTT.